This T cell receptor beta chain was recovered during a study of early stage breast cancer tumors. This clone has more than one count but fewer than ten. No antigen is known for it. Findings and limits, study-wide: Comparing each tissue with blood distinguished tumor from normal in about 85% of the 16 patients.

This table comes from immunoSEQ multiplex PCR, and its TCRdb copy is limited to in-frame clones, with some not included. The sample consists of approximately 10,000 clones, around 60% of them appearing once. The TCR was taken from a person aged 55 to 75 with breast cancer. The sequenced material came from breast tumor tissue.

The CDR3: CASSQDRTLGTYGYTF. The CDR3 nucleotides are TGTGCCAGCAGCCAAGATAGGACCCTGGGGACCTATGGCTACACCTTC. The rearrangement links TRBV4-2 to TRBJ1-2; possibly TRBD1 for D (5 bases). The germline gives CDR1 LGHNA, CDR2 YNFKEQ. Between the trimmed V and J ends, which lost 0 bases and 4 bases, there was a span of 15 bases. The CDR3 spans 16 residues.